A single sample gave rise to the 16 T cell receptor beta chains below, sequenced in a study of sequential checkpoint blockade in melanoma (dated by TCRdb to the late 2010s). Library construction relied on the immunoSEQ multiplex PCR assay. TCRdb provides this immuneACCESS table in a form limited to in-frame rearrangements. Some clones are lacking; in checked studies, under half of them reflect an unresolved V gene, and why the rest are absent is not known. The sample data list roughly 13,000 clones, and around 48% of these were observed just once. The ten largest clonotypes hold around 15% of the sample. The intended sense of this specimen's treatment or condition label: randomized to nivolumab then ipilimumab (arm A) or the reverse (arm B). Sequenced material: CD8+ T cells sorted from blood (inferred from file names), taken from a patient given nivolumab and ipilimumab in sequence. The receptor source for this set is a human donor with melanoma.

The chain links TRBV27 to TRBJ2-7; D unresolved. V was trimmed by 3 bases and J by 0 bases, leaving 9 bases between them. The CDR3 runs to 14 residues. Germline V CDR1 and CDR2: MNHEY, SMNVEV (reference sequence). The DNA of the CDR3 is TGTGCCAGCAGTTTTGGGCCAAGCTCCTACGAGCAGTACTTC. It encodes CASSFGPSSYEQYF.

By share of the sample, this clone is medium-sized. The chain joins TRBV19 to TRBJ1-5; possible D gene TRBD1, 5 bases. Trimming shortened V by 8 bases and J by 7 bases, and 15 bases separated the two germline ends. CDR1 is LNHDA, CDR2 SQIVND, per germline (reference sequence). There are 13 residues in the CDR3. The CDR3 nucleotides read TGTGCCAGTTCCACCAGGGTAGGACAGCCCCAGCATTTT. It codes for CASSTRVGQPQHF.

The CDR3 DNA sequence: TGTGCCAGCAGCCGGGGACTTATGACCTACGAGCAGTACTTC. Its protein product is CASSRGLMTYEQYF. This sequence joins TRBV13 and TRBJ2-7, with D maybe TRBD2 (6 bases). The length of the CDR3 is 14 residues. Germline V gene data show CDR1 as PRHDT and CDR2 as FYEKMQ (reference sequence). Trimming took off 5 bases at V and 2 bases at J, with 13 bases between the two ends.

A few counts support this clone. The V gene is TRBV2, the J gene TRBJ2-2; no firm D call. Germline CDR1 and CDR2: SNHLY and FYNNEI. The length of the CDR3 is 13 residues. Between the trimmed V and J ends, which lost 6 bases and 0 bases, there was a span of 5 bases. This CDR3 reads CASSGPNTGELFF. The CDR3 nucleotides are TGTGCCAGCAGCGGTCCGAACACCGGGGAGCTGTTTTTT. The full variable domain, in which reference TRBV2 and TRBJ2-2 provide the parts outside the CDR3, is EPEVTQTPSHQVTQMGQEVILRCVPISNHLYFYWYRQILGQKVEFLVSFYNNEISEKSEIFDDQFSVERPDGSNFTLKIRSTKLEDSAMYFCASSGPNTGELFFGEGSRLTVL.

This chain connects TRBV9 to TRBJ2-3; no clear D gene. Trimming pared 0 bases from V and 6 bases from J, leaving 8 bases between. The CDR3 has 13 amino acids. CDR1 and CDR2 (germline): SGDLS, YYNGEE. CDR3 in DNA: TGTGCCAGCAGCGTAGGGAGATCTGATACGCAGTATTTT. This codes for CASSVGRSDTQYF.

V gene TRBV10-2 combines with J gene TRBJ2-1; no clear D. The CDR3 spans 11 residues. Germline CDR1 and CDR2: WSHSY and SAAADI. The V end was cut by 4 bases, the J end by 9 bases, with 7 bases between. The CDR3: CASSVTSEQFF. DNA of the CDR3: TGCGCCAGCAGTGTAACGAGTGAGCAGTTCTTC.

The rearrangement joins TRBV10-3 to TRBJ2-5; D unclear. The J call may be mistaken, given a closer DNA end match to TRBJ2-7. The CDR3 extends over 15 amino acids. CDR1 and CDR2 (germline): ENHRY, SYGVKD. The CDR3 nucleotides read TGTGCCATCAGTGATGGGCCGCTCCCCTCCTACGAGCAGTACTTC. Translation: CAISDGPLPSYEQYF.

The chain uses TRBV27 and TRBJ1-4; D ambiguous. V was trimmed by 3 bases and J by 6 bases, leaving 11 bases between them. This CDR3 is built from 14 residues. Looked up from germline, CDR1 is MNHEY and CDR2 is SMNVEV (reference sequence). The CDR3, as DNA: TGTGCCAGCAGTTTCCTTCCTCCGGATGAAAAACTGTTTTTT. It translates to CASSFLPPDEKLFF. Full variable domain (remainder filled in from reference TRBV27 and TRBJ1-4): EAQVTQNPRYLITVTGKKLTVTCSQNMNHEYMSWYRQDPGLGLRQIYYSMNVEVTDKGDVPEGYKVSRKEKRNFPLILESPSPNQTSLYFCASSFLPPDEKLFFGSGTQLSVL.

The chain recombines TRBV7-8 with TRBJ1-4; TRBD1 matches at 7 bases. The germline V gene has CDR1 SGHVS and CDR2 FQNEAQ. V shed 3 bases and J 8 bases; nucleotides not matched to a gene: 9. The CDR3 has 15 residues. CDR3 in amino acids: CASSFEGQWEEKLFF. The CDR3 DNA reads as TGTGCCAGCAGCTTCGAGGGACAGTGGGAGGAAAAACTGTTTTTT. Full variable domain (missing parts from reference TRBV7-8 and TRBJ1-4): GAGVSQSPRYKVAKRGQDVALRCDPISGHVSLFWYQQALGQGPEFLTYFQNEAQLDKSGLPSDRFFAERPEGSVSTLKIQRTQQEDSAVYLCASSFEGQWEEKLFFGSGTQLSVL.

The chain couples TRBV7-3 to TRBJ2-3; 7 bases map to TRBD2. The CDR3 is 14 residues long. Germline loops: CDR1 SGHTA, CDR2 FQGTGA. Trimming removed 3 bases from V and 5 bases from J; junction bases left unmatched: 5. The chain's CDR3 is CASSFLGGVDTQYF. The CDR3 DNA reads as TGTGCCAGCAGCTTTCTGGGAGGGGTAGATACGCAGTATTTT.

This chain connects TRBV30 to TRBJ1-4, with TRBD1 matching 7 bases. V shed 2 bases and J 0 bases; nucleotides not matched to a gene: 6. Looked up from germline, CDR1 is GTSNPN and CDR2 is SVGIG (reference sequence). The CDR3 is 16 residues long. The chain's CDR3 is CAWSKGARATNEKLFF. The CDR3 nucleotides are TGTGCCTGGAGTAAGGGGGCCCGGGCAACTAATGAAAAACTGTTTTTT.

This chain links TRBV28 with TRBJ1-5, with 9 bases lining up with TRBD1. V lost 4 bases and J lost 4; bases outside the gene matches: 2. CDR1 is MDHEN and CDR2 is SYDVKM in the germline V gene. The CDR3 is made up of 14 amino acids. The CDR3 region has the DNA TGTGCCAGCAGTTGGGACAGGGAAAATCAGCCCCAGCATTTT. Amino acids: CASSWDRENQPQHF.

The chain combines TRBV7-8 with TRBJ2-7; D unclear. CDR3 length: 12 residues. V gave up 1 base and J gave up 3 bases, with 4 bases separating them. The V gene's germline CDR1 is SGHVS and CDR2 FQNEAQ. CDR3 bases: TGTGCCAGCAGCTTAGTCGGCTACGAGCAGTACTTC. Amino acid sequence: CASSLVGYEQYF.

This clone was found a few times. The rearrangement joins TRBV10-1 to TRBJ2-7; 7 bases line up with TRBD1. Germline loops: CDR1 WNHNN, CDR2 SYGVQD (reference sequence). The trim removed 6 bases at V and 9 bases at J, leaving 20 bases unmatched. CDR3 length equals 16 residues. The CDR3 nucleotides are TGCGCCAGCAGGGGGACGACAGGGCCTCGCTACAGAGGGCAGTACTTC. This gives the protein CASRGTTGPRYRGQYF.

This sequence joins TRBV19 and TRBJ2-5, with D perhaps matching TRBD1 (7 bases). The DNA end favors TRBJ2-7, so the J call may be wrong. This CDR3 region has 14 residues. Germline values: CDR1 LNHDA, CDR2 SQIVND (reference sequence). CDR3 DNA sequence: TGTGCCAGTAGTACCGACAGGGAGGTCGACGAGCAGTACTTC. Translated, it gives CASSTDREVDEQYF.

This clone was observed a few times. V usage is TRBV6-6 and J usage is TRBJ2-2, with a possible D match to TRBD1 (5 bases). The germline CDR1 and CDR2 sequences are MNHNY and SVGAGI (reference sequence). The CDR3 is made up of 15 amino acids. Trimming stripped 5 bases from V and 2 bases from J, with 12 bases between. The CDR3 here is CASSIQGFNTGELFF. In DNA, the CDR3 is TGTGCCAGCAGTATCCAGGGATTTAACACCGGGGAGCTGTTTTTT.